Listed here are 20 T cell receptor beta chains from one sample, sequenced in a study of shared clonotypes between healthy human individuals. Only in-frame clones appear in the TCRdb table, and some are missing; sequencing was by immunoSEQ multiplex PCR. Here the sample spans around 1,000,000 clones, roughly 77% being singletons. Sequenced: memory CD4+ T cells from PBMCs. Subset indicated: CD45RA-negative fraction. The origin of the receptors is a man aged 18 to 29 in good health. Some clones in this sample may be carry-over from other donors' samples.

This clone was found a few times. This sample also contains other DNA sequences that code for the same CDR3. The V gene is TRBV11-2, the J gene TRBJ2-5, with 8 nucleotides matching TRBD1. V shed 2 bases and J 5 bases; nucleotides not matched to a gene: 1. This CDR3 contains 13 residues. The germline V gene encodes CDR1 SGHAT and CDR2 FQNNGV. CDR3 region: CASSLPGGETQYF. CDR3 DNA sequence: TGTGCCAGCAGCTTACCAGGGGGCGAGACCCAGTACTTC.

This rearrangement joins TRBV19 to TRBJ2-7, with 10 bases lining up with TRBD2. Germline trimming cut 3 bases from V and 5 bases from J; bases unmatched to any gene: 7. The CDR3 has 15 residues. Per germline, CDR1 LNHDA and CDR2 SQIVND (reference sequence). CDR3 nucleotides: TGTGCCAGTAGTATCCCCGGGACTAGCGACCACGAGCAGTACTTC. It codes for CASSIPGTSDHEQYF.

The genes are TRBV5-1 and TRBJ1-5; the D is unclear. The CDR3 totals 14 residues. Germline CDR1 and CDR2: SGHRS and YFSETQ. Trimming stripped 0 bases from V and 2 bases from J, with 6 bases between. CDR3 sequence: CASSLGVGNQPQHF. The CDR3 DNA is TGCGCCAGCAGCTTGGGTGTTGGCAATCAGCCCCAGCATTTT.

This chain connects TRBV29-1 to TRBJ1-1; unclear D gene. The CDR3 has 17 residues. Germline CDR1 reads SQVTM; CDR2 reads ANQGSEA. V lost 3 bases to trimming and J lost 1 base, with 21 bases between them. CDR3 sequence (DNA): TGCAGCGTTGACTCCTTTTTAAAACTCGGCGAGAACACTGAAGCTTTCTTT. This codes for CSVDSFLKLGENTEAFF.

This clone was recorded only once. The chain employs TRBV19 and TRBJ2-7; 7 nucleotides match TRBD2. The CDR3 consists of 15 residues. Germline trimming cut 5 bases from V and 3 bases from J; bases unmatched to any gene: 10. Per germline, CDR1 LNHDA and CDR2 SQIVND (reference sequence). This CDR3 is CASSPGGSLGYEQYF. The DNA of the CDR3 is TGTGCCAGTAGTCCGGGAGGTAGTTTGGGCTACGAGCAGTACTTC. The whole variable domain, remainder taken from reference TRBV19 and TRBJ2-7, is DGGITQSPKYLFRKEGQNVTLSCEQNLNHDAMYWYRQDPGQGLRLIYYSQIVNDFQKGDIAEGYSVSREKKESFPLTVTSAQKNPTAFYLCASSPGGSLGYEQYFGPGTRLTVT.

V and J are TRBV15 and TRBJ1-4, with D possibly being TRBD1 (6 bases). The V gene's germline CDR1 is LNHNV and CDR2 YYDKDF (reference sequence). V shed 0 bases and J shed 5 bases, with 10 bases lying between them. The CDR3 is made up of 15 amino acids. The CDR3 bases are TGTGCCACCAGCAGAGAACGGGGGCCGAATGAAAAACTGTTTTTT. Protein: CATSRERGPNEKLFF.

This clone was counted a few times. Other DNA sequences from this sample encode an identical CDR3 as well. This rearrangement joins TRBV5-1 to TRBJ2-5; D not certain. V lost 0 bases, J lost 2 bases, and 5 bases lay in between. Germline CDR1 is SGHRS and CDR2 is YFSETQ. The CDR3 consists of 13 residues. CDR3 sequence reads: CASSLGVQETQYF. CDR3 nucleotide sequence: TGCGCCAGCAGCTTGGGCGTTCAAGAGACCCAGTACTTC.

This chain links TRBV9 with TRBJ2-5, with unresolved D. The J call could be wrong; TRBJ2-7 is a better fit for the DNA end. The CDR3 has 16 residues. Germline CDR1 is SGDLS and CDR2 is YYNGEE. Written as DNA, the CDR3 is TGTGCCAGCAGCGTAGCCCCGGACCCCGCCATCTACGAGCAGTACTTC. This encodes CASSVAPDPAIYEQYF.

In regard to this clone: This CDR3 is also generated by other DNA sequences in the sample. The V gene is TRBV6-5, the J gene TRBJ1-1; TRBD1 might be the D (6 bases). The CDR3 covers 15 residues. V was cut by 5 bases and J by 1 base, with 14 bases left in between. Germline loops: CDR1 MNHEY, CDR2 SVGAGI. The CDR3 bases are TGTGCCAGCAGTCCTCCGGGACACCCGAACACTGAAGCTTTCTTT. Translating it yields CASSPPGHPNTEAFF.

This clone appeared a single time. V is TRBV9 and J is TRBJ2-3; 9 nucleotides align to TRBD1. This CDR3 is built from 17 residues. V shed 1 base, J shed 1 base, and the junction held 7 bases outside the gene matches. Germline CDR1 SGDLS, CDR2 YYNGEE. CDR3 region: CASSVRSRTGGTDTQYF. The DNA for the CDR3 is TGTGCCAGCAGCGTACGGTCTCGGACAGGGGGCACAGATACGCAGTATTTT.

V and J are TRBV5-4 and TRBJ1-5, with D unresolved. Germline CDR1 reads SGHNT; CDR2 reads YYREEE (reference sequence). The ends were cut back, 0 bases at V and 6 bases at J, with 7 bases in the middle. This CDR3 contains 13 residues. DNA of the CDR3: TGTGCCAGCAGCTTGGGTTTGGGTCAGCCCCAGCATTTT. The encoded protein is CASSLGLGQPQHF.

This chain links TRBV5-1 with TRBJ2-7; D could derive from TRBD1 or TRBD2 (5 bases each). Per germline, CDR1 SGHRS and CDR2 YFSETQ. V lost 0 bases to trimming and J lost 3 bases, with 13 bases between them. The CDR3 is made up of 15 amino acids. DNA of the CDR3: TGCGCCAGCAGCTTGGACGGGACCTTTAACTACGAGCAGTACTTC. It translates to CASSLDGTFNYEQYF.

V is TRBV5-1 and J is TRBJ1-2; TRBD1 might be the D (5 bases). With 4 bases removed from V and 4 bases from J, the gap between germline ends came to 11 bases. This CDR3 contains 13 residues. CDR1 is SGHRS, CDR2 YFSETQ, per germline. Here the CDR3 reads CASSQAGGYGYTF. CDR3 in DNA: TGCGCCAGCAGCCAGGCGGGGGGCTATGGCTACACCTTC.

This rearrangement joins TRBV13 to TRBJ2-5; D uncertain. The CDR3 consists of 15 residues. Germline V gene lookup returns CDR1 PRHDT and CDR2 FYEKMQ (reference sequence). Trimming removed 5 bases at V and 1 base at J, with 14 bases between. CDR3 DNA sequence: TGTGCCAGCAGCATCACCTGGGGTACCCAAGAGACCCAGTACTTC. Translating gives CASSITWGTQETQYF.

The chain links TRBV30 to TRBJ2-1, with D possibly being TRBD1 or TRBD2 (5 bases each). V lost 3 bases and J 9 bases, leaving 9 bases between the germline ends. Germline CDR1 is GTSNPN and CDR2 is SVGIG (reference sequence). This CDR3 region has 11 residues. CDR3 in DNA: TGTGCCTGGAGGGGGGAGCGTGAGCAGTTCTTC. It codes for CAWRGEREQFF.

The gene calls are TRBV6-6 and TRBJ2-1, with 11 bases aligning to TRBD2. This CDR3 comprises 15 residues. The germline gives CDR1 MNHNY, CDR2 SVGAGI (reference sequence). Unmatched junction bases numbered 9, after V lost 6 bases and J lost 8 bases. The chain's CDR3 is CASRSTSGSWDEQFF. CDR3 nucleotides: TGTGCCAGCAGGTCAACTAGCGGGAGCTGGGATGAGCAGTTCTTC.

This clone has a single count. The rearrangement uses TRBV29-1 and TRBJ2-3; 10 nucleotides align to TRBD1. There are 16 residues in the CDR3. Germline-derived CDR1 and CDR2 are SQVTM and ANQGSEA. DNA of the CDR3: TGCAGTCTCGCCGGGCGGACAGGGGGTAGCACAGATACGCAGTATTTT. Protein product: CSLAGRTGGSTDTQYF.

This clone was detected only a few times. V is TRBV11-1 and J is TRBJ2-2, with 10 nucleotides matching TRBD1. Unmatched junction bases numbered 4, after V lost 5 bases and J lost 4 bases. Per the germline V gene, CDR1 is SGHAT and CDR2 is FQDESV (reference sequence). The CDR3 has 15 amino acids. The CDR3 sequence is CASSAGTGVTGELFF. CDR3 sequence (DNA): TGTGCCAGCAGCGCCGGGACAGGGGTCACCGGGGAGCTGTTTTTT.

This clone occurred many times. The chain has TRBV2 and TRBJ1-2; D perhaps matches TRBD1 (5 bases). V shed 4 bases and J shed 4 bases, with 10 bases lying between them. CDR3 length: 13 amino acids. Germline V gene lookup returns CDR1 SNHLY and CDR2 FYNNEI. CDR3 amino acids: CASSAGRAYGYTF. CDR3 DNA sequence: TGTGCCAGCAGTGCCGGCAGGGCCTATGGCTACACCTTC.

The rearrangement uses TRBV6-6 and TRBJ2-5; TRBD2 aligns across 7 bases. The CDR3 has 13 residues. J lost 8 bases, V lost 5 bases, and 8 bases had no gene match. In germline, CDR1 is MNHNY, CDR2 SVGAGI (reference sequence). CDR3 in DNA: TGTGCCAGCAGTGAGACTAGCCCAGGTACCCAGTACTTC. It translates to CASSETSPGTQYF.